The clone carrying this T cell receptor beta chain was seen at least ten times. The data were taken from a study of regulatory T cells in long-lasting Graves disease. This sample's time point: newly diagnosed GD, antithyroid drugs for less than 3 months. The TCR library was prepared using RNA isolated from PBMCs. The germline CDR1 and CDR2 sequences are MDHEN and SYDVKM. J lost 2 bases, V lost 6 bases, and 12 bases had no gene match. This CDR3 region has 18 residues. For TCR beta, libraries came from iRepertoire HTBI primers and Arm-PCR of CDR3 regions. Each CDR3 protein is one row after TCRdb ran MiXCR on the multiplex PCR reads. The table has about 470,000 distinct CDR3 sequences, around 14% seen once. These data were likewise used in another study, on T cells in Graves' hyperthyroidism and ophthalmopathy.

The chain carries TRBV28 and TRBJ2-1; 11 bases are a match to TRBD2. Sequencing used peripheral blood mononuclear cells (PBMCs), obtained at new diagnosis, from a patient treated with antithyroid drugs. The clonotype was recovered from a woman in her twenties or thirties with Graves disease. The CDR3 sequence: CASSLGDSGRAAYNEQFF. The CDR3 nucleotides are TGTGCCAGCAGCCTAGGCGATAGCGGGAGGGCCGCCTACAATGAGCAGTTCTTC.